What follows describes a single T cell receptor (beta chain). Its antigen is still unknown. No base-level quality is on record; no much larger clone is a single base apart. The CDR3 regions of human TCRbeta chains were analyzed by immunosequencing. Under the source paper's analysis protocol: TCRs in the repertoires were compared against a reference library of SARS-CoV-2-specific TCRs that had been generated with the MIRA antigen-specificity platform. Breadth meant the fraction of unique TCRs that were SARS-CoV-2-associated, whereas depth meant the fraction of total T cells that were SARS-CoV-2-associated. Each spike-specific TCR was assigned to its reactive spike region and to a CD4 or CD8 class using the MIRA data. Log10-transformed breadth and depth values were compared by one-way ANOVA with Sidak's multiple comparisons tests. The clones in this table, taken by TCRdb from immuneACCESS, are in-frame only. Not every clone is retained; where verified, under half of the shortfall comes from an unresolved V gene, and the cause of the rest is unknown. V and J calls and clone size are copied from that table; D and trimming were computed from the DNA. A total of around 90,000 clones appear in this sample, roughly 89% of them only once. The top ten clonotypes cover around 5.2% of the sample.

V was cut back by 4 bases and J by 7 bases, leaving a gap of 16 bases between them. CDR1 and CDR2 were assigned from the germline V gene (reference sequence) as MNHEY and SMNVEV. The CDR3 runs 15 amino acids, cysteine and phenylalanine included. Only the CDR3 DNA stays, 45 bases, in frame from base 1. This sample stems from a study of T cell responses to AZD1222 COVID-19 vaccine (dated by TCRdb to the early 2020s). General notes on the study: A total of 230 to 250 trial participants underwent TCR sequencing, of whom 207 received two doses of AZD1222 and around 25 received two doses of the MenACWY control vaccine. Enrollment into the trials was organized by age into subgroups of 18-55, 56-69 and 70-plus years, and those subgroups contained approximately 150, 30 and 60 TCR-sequenced participants, respectively.

The time point label here, explained by the study, means: baseline before first vaccination. The sample's treatment or condition label, in plain terms: meningococcal conjugate vaccine given as trial control. Vaccinee samples came from UK trials COV001 and COV002, including a single-blind randomized controlled phase 2/3 trial of AZD1222 (ChAdOx1 nCoV-19) in healthy adults. For TCRbeta chain sequencing, PBMC samples were collected from trial participants at day 0 and at day 28 after the second dose. Summary of the overall study and its limitations: Epitopes outside the regions mutated in the B.1.351 and B.1.1.7 variants were reportedly recognized by nearly half of the unique spike-specific TCRs. Because no day 14 peak-response samples were available, repertoires were characterized only after the peak T cell response. After two AZD1222 doses, both the breadth and the depth of spike-specific TCRs were significantly higher than at day 0 and than in MenACWY recipients. The 56-69-year group was small, and its depth increase did not reach significance, likely because of low power. Most participants were white British and females outnumbered males, and the authors suggested that clonal diversity may have been underestimated. The vaccine-associated CD4 TCRs covered the entire spike protein, and the dominant responses fell in regions 160-218 and 743-854. Only five or six AZD1222 recipients were SARS-CoV-2 seropositive at baseline, limiting conclusions about previously exposed vaccinees.

This material consisted of peripheral blood, taken on day 0 of MenACWY control vaccination. The sequence came from an adult in good health. The V and J segments used are TRBV27 and TRBJ1-4; there is no confident call for the D gene. The CDR3 region: CASSSRTSVVEKLFF. The DNA is TGTGCCAGCAGTTCACGCACATCGGTTGTTGAAAAACTGTTTTTT.